The 22 T cell receptor beta chains listed next were all sequenced from one sample in a study of cytomegalovirus exposure and HLA in healthy donors. Generated by immunoSEQ multiplex PCR, the TCRdb table keeps only in-frame clones and is missing some. The repertoire holds 250,000 to 400,000 clones, with roughly 88% as singletons. Material: PBMCs. These receptors came from a man aged 30-40 years in good health and CMV-seronegative.

The V call is TRBV9, the J call TRBJ2-7; TRBD1 might be the D (6 bases). Trimming took off 2 bases at V and 4 bases at J, with 16 bases between the two ends. The CDR3 extends over 15 amino acids. From germline, CDR1 is SGDLS and CDR2 YYNGEE. The CDR3 loop is CASSVHRDPGYEQYF. In DNA, the CDR3 is TGTGCCAGCAGCGTCCACAGGGATCCCGGGTACGAGCAGTACTTC.

The chain has TRBV11-3 and TRBJ2-7; perhaps TRBD1 as D (5 bases). Per germline, CDR1 SGHNT and CDR2 YENEEA. Trimming stripped 5 bases from V and 2 bases from J, with 10 bases between. This CDR3 spans 13 amino acids. The CDR3 here is CASSPGHPYEQYF. The CDR3 DNA is TGTGCCAGCAGCCCCGGACATCCCTACGAGCAGTACTTC.

This clone showed up just a few times. The chain carries TRBV10-1 and TRBJ2-7; no reliable D call. Between the trimmed V and J ends, which lost 4 bases and 0 bases, there was a span of 7 bases. The CDR3 has 13 residues. From germline, CDR1 is WNHNN and CDR2 SYGVQD (reference sequence). In nucleotides, the CDR3 is TGCGCCAGCAGTGCCCTTCCCTCCTACGAGCAGTACTTC. This encodes CASSALPSYEQYF.

The chain recombines TRBV5-1 with TRBJ1-1, with D possibly matching TRBD1 (6 bases). Trimming removed 2 bases from V and 7 bases from J, with 9 bases in between. This CDR3 has 12 residues. Looked up from germline, CDR1 is SGHRS and CDR2 is YFSETQ. This chain's CDR3 is CASSFGDIEAFF. CDR3 nucleotide sequence: TGCGCCAGCAGCTTTGGGGACATTGAAGCTTTCTTT.

The chain has TRBV7-9 and TRBJ2-4; TRBD2 aligns across 11 bases. The CDR3 sequence is 16 residues long. Germline V gene lookup returns CDR1 SEHNR and CDR2 FQNEAQ (reference sequence). V lost 4 bases and J lost 5; bases outside the gene matches: 7. In DNA form, the CDR3 reads TGTGCCAGCAGCTCCCCCGGGACTAGCGGTCAAAACATTCAGTACTTC. The encoded protein is CASSSPGTSGQNIQYF.

This chain uses TRBV2 with TRBJ2-7; maybe TRBD1 (6 bases). The CDR3 has 13 amino acids. Per germline, CDR1 SNHLY and CDR2 FYNNEI. Trimming cost V 6 bases and J 4 bases, with 13 bases left between them. The CDR3 sequence: CASSGNRAYEQYF. CDR3 sequence (DNA): TGTGCCAGCAGCGGAAACAGGGCTTACGAGCAGTACTTC.

Points on this clone: Other DNA sequences of this sample code for an identical CDR3. The V call is TRBV27, the J call TRBJ2-7; 8 bases fit TRBD2. The germline CDR1 and CDR2 sequences are MNHEY and SMNVEV (reference sequence). Unmatched junction bases numbered 3, after V lost 1 base and J lost 4 bases. The CDR3 spans 14 residues. This CDR3 is CASSLFGGAYEQYF. DNA of the CDR3: TGTGCCAGCAGTTTATTCGGGGGGGCTTACGAGCAGTACTTC.

The CDR3 loop is CASSARAGTGVTGELFF. CDR3 coding DNA: TGTGCCAGCAGCGCGCGAGCCGGGACAGGGGTCACCGGGGAGCTGTTTTTT. This sequence joins TRBV9 and TRBJ2-2, with 10 bases lining up with TRBD1. Per the germline V gene, CDR1 is SGDLS and CDR2 is YYNGEE. Germline trimming cut 3 bases from V and 4 bases from J; bases unmatched to any gene: 9. CDR3 length: 17 residues.

CDR3 nucleotide sequence: TGTGCCACTCGGACAGGGGACTCACCCCTCCACTTT. Translation: CATRTGDSPLHF. V is TRBV19 and J is TRBJ1-6; TRBD1 matches 9 bases. The germline V gene encodes CDR1 LNHDA and CDR2 SQIVND (reference sequence). The trim removed 10 bases at V and 10 bases at J, leaving 5 bases unmatched. The CDR3 contains 12 residues.

CDR3: CASSFSGSPNQPQHF. The CDR3, as DNA: TGTGCCAGCAGCTTCTCGGGATCACCCAATCAGCCCCAGCATTTT. The chain combines TRBV5-4 with TRBJ1-5; D uncertain. CDR3 size: 15 residues. Germline-derived CDR1 and CDR2 are SGHNT and YYREEE (reference sequence). V lost 2 bases, J lost 3 bases, and 12 bases lay in between.

The rearrangement links TRBV6-5 to TRBJ1-6; 9 bases are a match to TRBD1. CDR1 and CDR2 (germline): MNHEY, SVGAGI. The CDR3 extends over 14 amino acids. Trimming removed 5 bases from V and 9 bases from J; junction bases left unmatched: 5. The CDR3 DNA is TGTGCCAGCAGTACCGGGACAGGGAGTTCACCCCTCCACTTT. Translation gives CASSTGTGSSPLHF.

The J gene is TRBJ1-1, the V gene TRBV7-9; tentatively, D is TRBD1 (5 bases). Germline loops: CDR1 SEHNR, CDR2 FQNEAQ (reference sequence). This CDR3 has 15 residues. V dropped 5 bases and J dropped 3 bases, with 16 bases sitting between them. CDR3 in DNA: TGTGCCAGCAGCCCTCCAGGGTCGATCGACACTGAAGCTTTCTTT. It yields the protein CASSPPGSIDTEAFF.

V usage is TRBV5-1 and J usage is TRBJ2-2; D is unclear. Germline V gives CDR1 SGHRS, CDR2 YFSETQ. Between the trimmed V and J ends, which lost 5 bases and 4 bases, there was a span of 9 bases. This CDR3 is built from 13 residues. The CDR3 loop is CASRPDSTGELFF. CDR3 bases: TGCGCCAGCAGACCCGACTCCACCGGGGAGCTGTTTTTT.

The chain has TRBV5-1 and TRBJ1-2; 7 bases agree with TRBD1. Looked up from germline, CDR1 is SGHRS and CDR2 is YFSETQ. This CDR3 has 15 amino acids. Unmatched junction bases numbered 8, after V lost 0 bases and J lost 6 bases. The CDR3 spells CASSLAAGQEHGYTF. The CDR3 DNA reads TGCGCCAGCAGCTTGGCCGCTGGACAGGAGCATGGCTACACCTTC. Drawing the rest from reference TRBV5-1 and TRBJ1-2, the complete variable domain is KAGVTQTPRYLIKTRGQQVTLSCSPISGHRSVSWYQQTPGQGLQFLFEYFSETQRNKGNFPGRFSGRQFSNSRSEMNVSTLELGDSALYLCASSLAAGQEHGYTFGSGTRLTVV.

V is TRBV9 and J is TRBJ1-3, with no clear D. Germline CDR1 and CDR2: SGDLS and YYNGEE. CDR3 length: 18 amino acids. Trimming took off 4 bases at V and 0 bases at J, with 20 bases between the two ends. The CDR3 loop reads CASSPTMGAINSGNTIYF. CDR3 nucleotides: TGTGCCAGCAGCCCAACCATGGGAGCGATTAACTCTGGAAACACCATATATTTT. Variable domain in full (rest from reference TRBV9 and TRBJ1-3): DSGVTQTPKHLITATGQRVTLRCSPRSGDLSVYWYQQSLDQGLQFLIQYYNGEERAKGNILERFSAQQFPDLHSELNLSSLELGDSALYFCASSPTMGAINSGNTIYFGEGSWLTVV.

The chain employs TRBV5-1 and TRBJ2-1, with TRBD2 matching 10 bases. Trimming took 4 bases from V and 4 from J; bases not matched to a gene: 14. The CDR3 totals 18 residues. Germline values: CDR1 SGHRS, CDR2 YFSETQ. CDR3 loop: CASSASSTTSGTYNEQFF. The CDR3 region has the DNA TGCGCCAGCAGCGCGTCCTCTACTACTAGCGGGACATACAATGAGCAGTTCTTC.

This chain links TRBV19 with TRBJ2-1, with 7 positions matching TRBD2. CDR3 length equals 15 residues. After removal of 3 bases from V and 4 bases from J, the junction contained 6 bases not matched to a gene. The V gene's germline CDR1 is LNHDA and CDR2 SQIVND (reference sequence). Written as DNA, the CDR3 is TGTGCCAGTAGTATTATCCCAGCGGGGTACAATGAGCAGTTCTTC. Protein: CASSIIPAGYNEQFF.

The chain combines TRBV5-1 with TRBJ1-2, with D possibly being TRBD1 (6 bases). CDR3 length: 15 amino acids. Germline CDR1 and CDR2: SGHRS and YFSETQ. The V and J ends lost 0 bases and 4 bases respectively, with 13 bases between them. The CDR3 sequence is CASSLDRAAGYGYTF. The CDR3 DNA sequence: TGCGCCAGCAGCTTGGACAGGGCGGCTGGCTATGGCTACACCTTC.

This chain links TRBV7-9 with TRBJ2-7; D unclear. CDR1 is SEHNR, CDR2 FQNEAQ, per germline (reference sequence). The V end was cut by 2 bases, the J end by 1 base, with 3 bases between. The CDR3 runs 12 residues. CDR3 region: CASSLRSYEQYF. The DNA of the CDR3 is TGTGCCAGCAGCTTACGGTCCTACGAGCAGTACTTC.

The V gene is TRBV27, the J gene TRBJ2-5; 7 bases line up with TRBD2. Germline V gene data show CDR1 as MNHEY and CDR2 as SMNVEV (reference sequence). The V gene end was trimmed by 4 bases and the J gene end by 5 bases; junction bases not matched to a gene: 13. The CDR3 extends over 16 amino acids. DNA for the CDR3: TGTGCCAGCAGTTCCCCGGCGAGCGGGGTTGAGGAGACCCAGTACTTC. Amino acid sequence: CASSSPASGVEETQYF.

CDR3 DNA: TGTGCCAGCAGCTTAGTGGGACTGCTCTACAATGAGCAGTTCTTC. It translates to CASSLVGLLYNEQFF. V gene TRBV7-9 combines with J gene TRBJ2-1, with a weak D call TRBD2 (6 bases). The V gene lost 1 base and the J gene lost 3 bases, with 10 bases spanning the gap. Germline V gene lookup returns CDR1 SEHNR and CDR2 FQNEAQ (reference sequence). The CDR3 is 15 residues long.

This clone appeared a few times. J is TRBJ2-7 and V is TRBV6-5, with 8 bases matching TRBD1. Germline assignment: CDR1 MNHEY and CDR2 SVGAGI. The CDR3 contains 14 residues. V was pared by 2 bases and J by 3 bases, with 3 bases of the junction left unmatched. CDR3 loop: CASSYPGQGYEQYF. CDR3 bases: TGTGCCAGCAGTTACCCCGGACAGGGCTACGAGCAGTACTTC.